This is a list of T cell receptor beta chains from one sample in a study of CD8+CD57+ T cells in acquired aplastic anemia. TCRdb analysed the reads with MiXCR anew, one entry per CDR3 protein. The data hold about 160,000 distinct CDR3 sequences, with 40% to 60% observed a single time. The sequencing input was sorted CD4+, CD8+, or CD8+CD57+ T cells (not recorded which) from PBMCs. The receptor set was obtained from a human donor with aplastic anemia. The CDR3 runs from the conserved cysteine through the conserved F or W. The order of the fields is D gene, V gene, clone size, J gene, CDR3 DNA, CDR3 protein. D genes are given only for firm matches. Expanded clones are given a class, and other clones once, few, many or no size at all.

-	TRBV12-3/TRBV12-4	many	TRBJ2-5	TGTGCCAGCAGTTTTGCGACGGCTGTGGGGGAGACCCAGTACTTC	CASSFATAVGETQYF
TRBD1	TRBV15	few	TRBJ2-5	TGTGCCACCAGCAGAGACGACAGGGGGGCATCCCAAGAGACCCAGTACTTC	CATSRDDRGASQETQYF
TRBD1	TRBV15	-	TRBJ1-1	TGTGCCACCAGCAGGGGACAGGGGGAAGGAGGAACTGAAGCTTTCTTT	CATSRGQGEGGTEAFF
-	TRBV20-1	many	TRBJ1-1	TGCAGTGCTAGGTTGGGCCCTGAAGCTTTCTTT	CSARLGPEAFF
-	TRBV7-6	-	TRBJ2-7	TGTGCCAGCAGCCCGCTAGCCAGGGTCAACGAGCAGTACTTC	CASSPLARVNEQYF
-	TRBV7-9	-	TRBJ2-1	TGTGCCAGCAGAACCCAAGGGAAGAATGAGCAGTTCTTC	CASRTQGKNEQFF
-	TRBV20-1	many	TRBJ2-7	TGCAGTGCTAGTGCCGGGACCGCCTACGAGCAGTACTTC	CSASAGTAYEQYF
TRBD1	TRBV15	-	TRBJ2-7	TGTGCCACCAGCCGACTGGGACAGGGAACCTACGAGCAGTACTTC	CATSRLGQGTYEQYF
-	TRBV24-1	many	TRBJ2-1	TGTGCCACCAGTGATCCCTGGGGCGGCAGCTCCTACAATGAGCAGTTCTTC	CATSDPWGGSSYNEQFF
-	TRBV9	-	TRBJ2-3	TGTGCCAGCAGCGTAGCGCAGCGGGCTAGCACAGATACGCAGTATTTT	CASSVAQRASTDTQYF
-	TRBV20-1	many	TRBJ2-7	TGCAGTGCTAGGGGACTCCAGACCTACGAGCAGTACTTC	CSARGLQTYEQYF
TRBD2	TRBV24-1	-	TRBJ2-5	TGTGCCACCAGTGATTCGGGACTAGCGGGGATAGAGACCCAGTACTTC	CATSDSGLAGIETQYF
-	TRBV13	many	TRBJ2-5	TGTGCCAGCAGCTCACGTCTATGGGTCTCCTCGGGGGAGACCCAGTACTTC	CASSSRLWVSSGETQYF
-	TRBV10-3	-	TRBJ1-1	TGTGCCACCTCCTTGAACACTGAAGCTTTCTTT	CATSLNTEAFF
-	TRBV12-3/TRBV12-4	-	TRBJ1-2	TGTGCCAGCAGTTTCGAGGTGAACAGACCAATGTATGGCTACACCTTC	CASSFEVNRPMYGYTF
-	TRBV7-9	many	TRBJ1-2	TGTGCCAGCAGCTTCATGGGGGGGGCGCTCCCAAACTATGGCTACACCTTC	CASSFMGGALPNYGYTF
-	TRBV7-8	many	TRBJ2-5	TGTGCCAGCAGCGGTAGCGAGACCCCAGGGAAGACCCAGTACTTC	CASSGSETPGKTQYF
TRBD1	TRBV2	-	TRBJ2-7	TGTGCCAGCAGTTCGACAGGGGGCGCCGGTGGCGAGCAGTACTTC	CASSSTGGAGGEQYF
-	TRBV19	-	TRBJ2-7	TGTGCCAGTAGTAACAAGTACGAGCAGTACTTC	CASSNKYEQYF
-	TRBV10-3	few	TRBJ1-2	TGTGCCATCAGTGAGGCAGGGGTTTATGGCTACACCTTC	CAISEAGVYGYTF
-	TRBV19	-	TRBJ1-1	TGTGCCAGTAGTATGAAGGGAGACACTGAAGCTTTCTTT	CASSMKGDTEAFF
-	TRBV6-2/TRBV6-3	few	TRBJ2-1	TGTGCCAGCAGTTACTCTGGGGGAGGACCCTACAATGAGCAGTTCTTC	CASSYSGGGPYNEQFF
TRBD2	TRBV9	many	TRBJ2-7	TGTGCCAGCAGCCCTCGTGCGGGGGACGAGCAGTACTTC	CASSPRAGDEQYF
-	TRBV10-2	many	TRBJ2-3	TGCGCCAGCAGTCACGCGGCCGGGCGAGATACGCAGTATTTT	CASSHAAGRDTQYF
TRBD1	TRBV24-1	-	TRBJ1-2	TGTGCCACCAGTGAAGGGACAGGCGGTGTAGATGGCTACACCTTC	CATSEGTGGVDGYTF
-	TRBV7-9	many	TRBJ1-1	TGTGCCAGCAGCTTAGCGCATTTGGGTAACACTGAAGCTTTCTTT	CASSLAHLGNTEAFF
-	TRBV19	-	TRBJ2-7	TGTGCCAGTAGTATGGGGGACGCACTCTCCTACGAGCAGTACTTC	CASSMGDALSYEQYF
-	TRBV7-8	-	TRBJ1-1	TGTGCCAGCAGCTTATATGCCGAAGGGCTTGGGGCTTTCTTT	CASSLYAEGLGAFF
-	TRBV29-1	-	TRBJ2-3	TGCAGCGTCTCGGTCGGCATGGCCGGAGATACGCAGTATTTT	CSVSVGMAGDTQYF
-	TRBV15	few	TRBJ1-5	TGTGCCACCAGCAGACGGGCTAGCAATCAGCCCCAGCATTTT	CATSRRASNQPQHF
-	TRBV10-2	once	TRBJ2-7	TGCGCCAGCAGTGATTCGTGGGCCGGGCACGAGCAGTACTTC	CASSDSWAGHEQYF
-	TRBV20-1	-	TRBJ1-1	TGCAGTGCTCCCCGAGGACACCCGAACACTGAAGCTTTCTTT	CSAPRGHPNTEAFF
TRBD2	TRBV9	-	TRBJ2-3	TGTGCCAGCAGCGTAGATCTAGCGGGGGCTTTGAACACAGATACGCAGTATTTT	CASSVDLAGALNTDTQYF
TRBD1	TRBV10-1	-	TRBJ1-2	TGCGCCAGCAGTTGGACAGGGAGTGTCTATGGCTACACCTTC	CASSWTGSVYGYTF
TRBD2	TRBV7-9	-	TRBJ2-1	TGTGCCAGCGGCCAGCGGGAGGGCAATGAGCAGTTCTTC	CASGQREGNEQFF
-	TRBV11-3	-	TRBJ2-5	TGTGCCAGCAGCTTAGGGGGGGGAGAGACAGGTGGAGAGACCCAGTACTTC	CASSLGGGETGGETQYF
TRBD1	TRBV5-5	-	TRBJ1-2	TGTGCCAGCAGCTTGGTCGCGACAGGGCCTCTGGGCTACACCTTC	CASSLVATGPLGYTF
-	TRBV19	many	TRBJ1-4	TGTGCCAGTAGTATTCTCCCAACTAATGAAAAACTGTTTTTT	CASSILPTNEKLFF
TRBD2	TRBV20-1	many	TRBJ2-7	TGCAGTGCTCGGGGGGGTAGTAGGGGCTACGAGCAGTACTTC	CSARGGSRGYEQYF
-	TRBV7-9	-	TRBJ2-3	TGTGCCAGCAGCACCCCGGGGTCAGGCACAGATACGCAGTATTTT	CASSTPGSGTDTQYF
TRBD1	TRBV25-1	many	TRBJ1-1	TGTGCCAGCAGCCCTATAACAGGGGGGTGGAACACTGAAGCTTTCTTT	CASSPITGGWNTEAFF
TRBD1	TRBV10-3	-	TRBJ1-2	TGTGCCATCAGCCAGGGGGTGGCATTTTCTGGCTACACCTTC	CAISQGVAFSGYTF
-	TRBV19	-	TRBJ1-1	TGTGCCACCCGGGCAGGGCCGAACACTGAAGCTTTCTTT	CATRAGPNTEAFF
TRBD1	TRBV6-5	many	TRBJ2-3	TGTGCCAGCAGTTACTCGACAGGGACAGATACGCAGTATTTT	CASSYSTGTDTQYF
-	TRBV6-1	-	TRBJ2-7	TGTGCCAGCAGTGAAGAGGCAGGGAGGAACTACGAGCAGTACTTC	CASSEEAGRNYEQYF
-	TRBV15	few	TRBJ2-5	TGTGCCACCAGCAGAGATGGACAGAACCAAGAGACCCAGTACTTC	CATSRDGQNQETQYF
TRBD1	TRBV19	-	TRBJ1-4	TGTGCCAGTAGTATAGCGGACAGGGGAAGTGAAAAACTGTTTTTT	CASSIADRGSEKLFF
-	TRBV6-2/TRBV6-3	many	TRBJ1-2	TGTGCCAGCAGTCTCGGGGTTAACTATGGCTACACCTTC	CASSLGVNYGYTF
-	TRBV7-2	many	TRBJ1-1	TGTGCCAGCAGCTTAGCGTACGGTCGGGGGAACACTGAAGCTTTCTTT	CASSLAYGRGNTEAFF
-	TRBV20-1	many	TRBJ2-1	TGCAGTGCTAGAGATCGGAGGGGTACCTACAATGAGCAGTTCTTC	CSARDRRGTYNEQFF
TRBD1	TRBV6-1	-	TRBJ2-7	TGTGCCAGCTTAGGGGGCTCCATTCCCTACGAGCAGTACTTC	CASLGGSIPYEQYF
-	TRBV12-3/TRBV12-4	many	TRBJ2-3	TGTGCCAGCAGTTTAGCAGCAGATACGCAGTATTTT	CASSLAADTQYF
TRBD1	TRBV7-3	many	TRBJ2-1	TGTGCCAGCAGCCTCGACAGGGACAGCTCCTACAATGAGCAGTTCTTC	CASSLDRDSSYNEQFF
-	TRBV7-3	many	TRBJ2-5	TGTGCCAGCAGCTTTGGAGAGGGGGGGGGAGAGACCCAGTACTTC	CASSFGEGGGETQYF
TRBD1	TRBV24-1	-	TRBJ1-4	TGTGCCACCAGTGAAGGGACAGCAACTAATGAAAAACTGTTTTTT	CATSEGTATNEKLFF
-	TRBV10-3	many	TRBJ2-7	TGTGCCATCAGTGATCCTGGGCAACCAGCCTACGAGCAGTACTTC	CAISDPGQPAYEQYF
TRBD1	TRBV25-1	-	TRBJ2-7	TGTGCCAGCAGTGAAAAGGGACAGGGAGGAGAGCAGTACTTC	CASSEKGQGGEQYF